This T cell receptor beta chain stems from a study of cytomegalovirus exposure and HLA in healthy donors. At the level of the study: Researchers found that about four fifths of just under 400 genotyped donors fell within the Caucasian-associated ancestry cluster.

Donors consisted of healthy bone marrow donors. In the PCR, 60 Vbeta and 13 Jbeta primers were used. The method was immunoSEQ multiplex PCR; TCRdb's version includes in-frame clones alone and lacks a portion of them. The sample yields about 180,000 clones, roughly 77% seen once. The sequence came from a woman aged 25 to 45 in good health and CMV-seropositive. The specimen sequenced was PBMCs.

DNA for the CDR3: TGTGCCACCGGAAACAACAGGGACGACACTGAAGCTTTCTTT. It codes for CATGNNRDDTEAFF. This chain links TRBV10-3 with TRBJ1-1; D might be TRBD1 (6 bases). Looked up from germline, CDR1 is ENHRY and CDR2 is SYGVKD. This CDR3 contains 14 residues. V dropped 10 bases and J dropped 3 bases, with 18 bases sitting between them.